These T cell receptor beta chains were read from a single sample in a study of shared clonotypes between healthy human individuals. The data were produced by immunoSEQ multiplex PCR, yet TCRdb's version contains in-frame clones alone and is incomplete. The repertoire has about 2.4 million clones, just over 90% of them found once; the top ten carry 0.14%. Specimen: naive CD4+ T cells sorted from blood. These receptors were taken from a man between 18 and 29 years old in good health. Both conserved end residues are part of each CDR3.

cdr3_length,v_call,cdr3_aa
15,TRBV4-1,CASSRLETSQETQYF
16,TRBV5-1,CASSLVEGRLNQPQHF
19,TRBV27,CASSPPGLAGGPAQETQYF
14,TRBV19,CASRTGMSNQPQHF
14,TRBV30,CAWSATGGNEKLFF
12,TRBV5-6,CASSGQGVKLFF
14,TRBV16,CASHQNAVNTEAFF
16,TRBV29-1,CSVERARGGSYNEQFF
15,TRBV9,CASTRSGGNQETQYF
13,TRBV19,CASTPTYPGELFF
15,TRBV5-1,CASSLEGNSGNTIYF
13,TRBV18,CASSSQGGDTQYF
15,TRBV6-6,CASSSSTLGTDTQYF
15,TRBV25-1,CASSQVQRKTDTQYF
20,TRBV4-1,CASSQDRPGQGLRSGNTIYF
11,TRBV7-9,CASSFQETQYF
15,TRBV10-3,CAISELASADGELFF
14,TRBV28,CASGSGGLNYGYTF
15,TRBV11-3,CASSLGRERYNEQFF
14,TRBV18,CASSPDSSNQPQHF
17,TRBV7-8,CASSLVGSGRANNEQFF
15,TRBV9,CASSTRQGTARPLHF
18,TRBV7-9,CASSPPHPPTGGRNEQFF
15,TRBV7-6,CASSLRLMNTGELFF
14,TRBV19,CASSIETGEYGYTF
16,TRBV23-1,CASEYSPGLACNEQFF
14,TRBV7-9,CASSLTAVNTEAFF
15,TRBV6-5,CASSYGGFSGNTIYF
14,TRBV27,CASRTFRVTTEAFF
14,TRBV30,CAWKRTGGQSPLHF
13,TRBV2,CAGRAGPNQPQHF
12,TRBV29-1,CSLPSTNEKLFF
16,TRBV19,CASSMGASGTRETQYF
15,TRBV5-1,CASGQGGSGANVLTF
15,TRBV5-5,CASTRDSGANYGYTF
16,TRBV4-3,CASSQGQGGLVGEQYF
18,TRBV7-9,CASSLGASGRAHGNEQFF
17,TRBV11-3,CASSLDRDRGIQETQYF
17,TRBV2,CASSEGARGPSRQPQHF
14,TRBV10-1,CASSDGGRPYEQYF
15,TRBV28,CASSPSAGGNTEAFF
18,TRBV7-2,CASSSGLAGGSFYNEQFF
15,TRBV9,CASSVEASRTDTQYF
12,TRBV18,CASSALTDTQYF
14,TRBV19,CASSIMGGRETQYF
17,TRBV5-1,CASSQTAGTSGQETQYF
11,TRBV29-1,CSVGDDHEQYF
14,TRBV4-2,CASSAGQDNSPLHF
16,TRBV30,CAWSVLFFGVAYEQYF
13,TRBV29-1,CSVDQQGANGYTF
13,TRBV6-1,CASSVFNNQPQHF
15,TRBV5-1,CASSLGPGDYNEQFF
15,TRBV4-1,CASSRTGTGYEKLFF
14,TRBV19,CASSWDRVSGEQFF
13,TRBV7-7,CASSLDRTGEQYF
17,TRBV15,CATSKSDRGQFSSPLHF
16,TRBV4-1,CASSQGVGLRTDTQYF
14,TRBV27,CASSFGQGGQPQHF
16,TRBV6-5,CASSYSIGAGGYEQYF